The 24 T cell receptor beta chains below were found in one sample sequenced in a study of T cell responses to AZD1222 COVID-19 vaccine. Clones were read by immunoSEQ multiplex PCR, and TCRdb kept only the in-frame ones, dropping some. The data show about 100,000 clones, approximately 89% seen once. The sequencing here drew on peripheral blood, taken 28 days after the second AZD1222 dose. These receptor sequences come from an adult who received the AZD1222 COVID-19 vaccine.

The chain carries TRBV13 and TRBJ2-7, with 8 bases identical to TRBD2. V trimming: 2 bases; J trimming: 0 bases; junction bases outside the gene matches: 3. The V gene's germline CDR1 is PRHDT and CDR2 FYEKMQ (reference sequence). The CDR3 runs 15 residues. The CDR3 nucleotides are TGTGCCAGCAGCTTACCGGGGGGGCTCTCCTACGAGCAGTACTTC. It translates to CASSLPGGLSYEQYF.

The V gene is TRBV3-1 (or the pseudogene TRBV3-2), the J gene TRBJ1-1; D not resolved. Deletions cut 5 bases from V and 5 bases from J, with 12 bases between. The CDR3 is made up of 13 amino acids. CDR1 is LGHDT, CDR2 YNNKEL, per germline (reference sequence). CDR3 sequence reads: CASSSVEGTEAFF. For the CDR3, the DNA is TGTGCCAGCAGCTCCGTGGAGGGTACTGAAGCTTTCTTT.

In this sample, this clone turned up once. The rearrangement joins TRBV7-3 to TRBJ2-1; no definite D call. Trimming took off 5 bases at V and 6 bases at J, with 11 bases between the two ends. The CDR3 has 13 residues. Germline V CDR1 and CDR2: SGHTA, FQGTGA. The CDR3 coding sequence is TGTGCCAGCAGCCCAACTACTGGCAATGAGCAGTTCTTC. Amino acid sequence: CASSPTTGNEQFF.

In this sample, this clone turned up once. This chain connects TRBV3-1 (or the pseudogene TRBV3-2) to TRBJ2-7; D is undetermined. CDR3 size: 17 residues. From germline, CDR1 is LGHDT and CDR2 YNNKEL (reference sequence). V lost 1 base and J lost 4, with 20 bases in between. The CDR3 DNA is TGTGCCAGCAGCCAAGCCCCCCTCAGCGTGGTCGGGTACGAGCAGTACTTC. Translating it yields CASSQAPLSVVGYEQYF.

The rearrangement uses TRBV30 and TRBJ1-1; possibly TRBD1 for D (5 bases). Trimming pared 2 bases from V and 4 bases from J, leaving 14 bases between. The CDR3 covers 14 residues. The V gene's germline CDR1 is GTSNPN and CDR2 SVGIG (reference sequence). The CDR3 DNA reads TGTGCCTGGAGTCGCAGGGAGAGGAGCACTGAAGCTTTCTTT. It translates to CAWSRRERSTEAFF.

This chain links TRBV18 with TRBJ2-3; 11 positions match TRBD2. CDR3 length equals 16 residues. Germline CDR1 reads KGHSH; CDR2 reads LQKENI. Trimming removed 1 base from V and 3 bases from J; junction bases left unmatched: 3. The CDR3 DNA reads as TGTGCCAGCTCACCACTAACTAGCGGGAGTACAGATACGCAGTATTTT. Residues: CASSPLTSGSTDTQYF.

Of note for this clone: This specimen includes other DNA sequences encoding the same CDR3. V gene TRBV9 combines with J gene TRBJ2-3, with D possibly being TRBD2 (6 bases). CDR3 length: 14 residues. With 2 bases removed from V and 0 bases from J, the gap between germline ends came to 7 bases. CDR1 and CDR2 from the germline V gene are SGDLS and YYNGEE. The DNA of the CDR3 is TGTGCCAGCAGCGTCAGCGGGAGCACAGATACGCAGTATTTT. This encodes CASSVSGSTDTQYF.

V gene TRBV30 combines with J gene TRBJ2-1, with D hard to call. From germline, CDR1 is GTSNPN and CDR2 SVGIG (reference sequence). The CDR3 is 13 amino acids. The V end lost 2 bases, the J end lost 1 base, and 6 bases lay between the germline ends. CDR3 sequence: CAWSTGSYNEQFF. CDR3 sequence (DNA): TGTGCCTGGAGTACGGGTTCCTACAATGAGCAGTTCTTC. The full variable domain, rest sourced from reference TRBV30 and TRBJ2-1, is SQTIHQWPATLVQPVGSPLSLECTVEGTSNPNLYWYRQAAGRGLQLLFYSVGIGQISSEVPQNLSASRPQDRQFILSSKKLLLSDSGFYLCAWSTGSYNEQFFGPGTRLTVL.

The J gene is TRBJ1-1, the V gene TRBV5-4; D gene unclear. The germline CDR1 and CDR2 sequences are SGHNT and YYREEE (reference sequence). Trimming took off 5 bases at V and 5 bases at J, with 10 bases between the two ends. CDR3 size: 12 residues. The CDR3 sequence: CASSSGRTEAFF. The DNA of the CDR3 is TGTGCCAGCAGTTCAGGTAGGACTGAAGCTTTCTTT.

The CDR3 protein is CASSTALGNSPLHF. Written as DNA, the CDR3 is TGTGCCAGCAGCACAGCCCTCGGGAATTCACCCCTCCACTTT. The V call is TRBV9, the J call TRBJ1-6; unclear D gene. The germline CDR1 and CDR2 sequences are SGDLS and YYNGEE. CDR3 length: 14 residues. V dropped 4 bases and J dropped 7 bases, with 12 bases sitting between them. Based on the CDR3 plus reference TRBV9 and TRBJ1-6, the full variable domain is DSGVTQTPKHLITATGQRVTLRCSPRSGDLSVYWYQQSLDQGLQFLIQYYNGEERAKGNILERFSAQQFPDLHSELNLSSLELGDSALYFCASSTALGNSPLHFGNGTRLTVT.

This chain joins TRBV10-3 and TRBJ2-7, with 7 bases aligning to TRBD2. V shed 0 bases, J shed 2 bases, and the junction held 7 bases outside the gene matches. The CDR3 contains 16 residues. The germline V gene has CDR1 ENHRY and CDR2 SYGVKD. CDR3 in DNA: TGTGCCATCAGTGAGTCGAACAGCGGGACGGCCTACGAGCAGTACTTC. This translates into CAISESNSGTAYEQYF.

V gene TRBV11-3 combines with J gene TRBJ1-1; TRBD1 might be the D (5 bases). Germline V gene sequence: CDR1 SGHNT, CDR2 YENEEA. The CDR3 is 16 amino acids. V was shortened by 0 bases and J by 3 bases, with 14 bases between the two germline ends. The CDR3 spells CASSLDLRQWDTEAFF. CDR3 sequence (DNA): TGTGCCAGCAGCTTAGATCTTAGACAGTGGGACACTGAAGCTTTCTTT.

The rearrangement uses TRBV5-1 and TRBJ1-1; 7 positions match TRBD1. The CDR3 sequence is 14 residues long. The junction had 5 bases not matched to a gene; V was cut back by 4 bases and J by 2 bases. CDR1 and CDR2 from the germline V gene are SGHRS and YFSETQ. CDR3 sequence reads: CASSLTGANTEAFF. CDR3 in DNA: TGCGCCAGCAGCCTCACAGGGGCTAACACTGAAGCTTTCTTT.

The chain employs TRBV7-9 and TRBJ2-2, with D tentatively TRBD1 (6 bases). Germline loops: CDR1 SEHNR, CDR2 FQNEAQ (reference sequence). Deletions cut 5 bases from V and 4 bases from J, with 23 bases between. There are 18 residues in the CDR3. The CDR3 DNA reads TGTGCCAGCAGCCAACCCCTCCTAGAAGGACAGAGCACCGGGGAGCTGTTTTTT. It translates to CASSQPLLEGQSTGELFF. Based on the CDR3 plus reference TRBV7-9 and TRBJ2-2, the full variable domain is DTGVSQNPRHKITKRGQNVTFRCDPISEHNRLYWYRQTLGQGPEFLTYFQNEAQLEKSRLLSDRFSAERPKGSFSTLEIQRTEQGDSAMYLCASSQPLLEGQSTGELFFGEGSRLTVL.

The V gene is TRBV7-2, the J gene TRBJ2-7, with D possibly being TRBD2 (5 bases). V gave up 5 bases and J gave up 6 bases, with 14 bases separating them. In germline, CDR1 is SGHTA, CDR2 FQGNSA. The CDR3 covers 13 residues. CDR3 in DNA: TGTGCCAGCAGCCCGAACCAAGAGGGCGAGCAGTACTTC. Protein product: CASSPNQEGEQYF.

The chain combines TRBV28 with TRBJ2-7; D might be TRBD1 (5 bases). CDR3 length equals 13 residues. From germline, CDR1 is MDHEN and CDR2 SYDVKM. Trimming pared 7 bases from V and 5 bases from J, leaving 15 bases between. CDR3 loop: CASNIDSLNEQYF. The CDR3 coding sequence is TGTGCCAGCAACATCGACAGTCTAAACGAGCAGTACTTC.

The chain couples TRBV5-1 to TRBJ2-7; TRBD1 is a possible D gene (8 bases). Trimming shortened V by 6 bases and J by 5 bases, and 18 bases separated the two germline ends. This CDR3 is built from 14 residues. CDR1 is SGHRS and CDR2 is YFSETQ in the germline V gene. The CDR3 region is CASKNDRGGDEQYF. The CDR3 nucleotides are TGCGCCAGCAAAAATGACAGGGGAGGGGACGAGCAGTACTTC.

The V gene is TRBV28, the J gene TRBJ2-5; no reliable D call. V lost 3 bases, J lost 2 bases, and 10 bases lay in between. Germline-derived CDR1 and CDR2 are MDHEN and SYDVKM. This CDR3 contains 14 residues. The CDR3 DNA follows: TGTGCCAGCAGTTTGACCCGAAGTCAAGAGACCCAGTACTTC. This translates into CASSLTRSQETQYF.

The chain recombines TRBV9 with TRBJ2-2; D uncertain. The CDR3 runs 15 residues. The germline V and J ends were trimmed by 0 bases and 5 bases, with 11 bases remaining between them. Germline CDR1 is SGDLS and CDR2 is YYNGEE. The CDR3 here is CASSVAGARTGELFF. CDR3 DNA: TGTGCCAGCAGCGTAGCGGGTGCTCGGACCGGGGAGCTGTTTTTT.

This chain connects TRBV10-3 to TRBJ1-2; tentatively, D is TRBD1 (5 bases). V was pared by 0 bases and J by 2 bases, with 10 bases between. This CDR3 contains 15 residues. Germline V gene data show CDR1 as ENHRY and CDR2 as SYGVKD. The CDR3 protein is CAISESRRTNYGYTF. DNA for the CDR3: TGTGCCATCAGTGAGTCTCGCCGGACAAACTATGGCTACACCTTC.

This clone showed up just once. The chain is built from TRBV9 and TRBJ2-2; D remains unclear. Deletions cut 0 bases from V and 7 bases from J, with 7 bases between. The CDR3 has 13 residues. CDR1 is SGDLS and CDR2 is YYNGEE in the germline V gene. CDR3 residues: CASSVDVLGELFF. DNA of the CDR3: TGTGCCAGCAGCGTAGACGTCCTCGGGGAGCTGTTTTTT.

This clone appeared a single time. The CDR3 DNA reads as TGTGCCAGCAGTAGAACTAGCGGGGCCTCCTACGAGCAGTACTTC. Translating it yields CASSRTSGASYEQYF. The V call is TRBV28, the J call TRBJ2-7; 10 bases fit TRBD2. V dropped 5 bases and J dropped 0; count of bases not matched to a gene: 4. Per germline, CDR1 MDHEN and CDR2 SYDVKM. The CDR3 runs 15 residues.

The chain is built from TRBV5-8 and TRBJ2-7; tentatively, D is TRBD1 (6 bases). Per germline, CDR1 SGHTS and CDR2 YDEGEE. The V and J ends lost 5 bases and 1 base respectively, with 13 bases between them. This CDR3 region has 14 residues. The CDR3 DNA reads as TGTGCCAGCAGGGACGACAGGAGGTCCTACGAGCAGTACTTC. This gives the protein CASRDDRRSYEQYF.

This clone was seen a handful of times. The gene calls are TRBV5-1 and TRBJ2-1; D is unclear. The CDR3 has 13 amino acids. The V and J ends lost 5 bases and 1 base respectively, with 7 bases between them. Germline lookup yields CDR1 SGHRS and CDR2 YFSETQ. The CDR3 DNA sequence: TGCGCCAGCAGAGTAAGGTCCTACAATGAGCAGTTCTTC. It specifies CASRVRSYNEQFF.